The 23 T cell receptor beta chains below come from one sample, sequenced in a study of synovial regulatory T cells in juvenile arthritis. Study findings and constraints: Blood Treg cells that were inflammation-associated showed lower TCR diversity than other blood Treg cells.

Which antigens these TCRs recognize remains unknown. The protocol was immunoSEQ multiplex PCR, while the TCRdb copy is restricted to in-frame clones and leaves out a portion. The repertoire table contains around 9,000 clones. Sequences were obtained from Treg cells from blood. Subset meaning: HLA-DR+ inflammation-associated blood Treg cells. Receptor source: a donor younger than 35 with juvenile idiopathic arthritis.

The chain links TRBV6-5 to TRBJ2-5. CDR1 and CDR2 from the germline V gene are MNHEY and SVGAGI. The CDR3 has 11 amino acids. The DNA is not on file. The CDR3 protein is CASSAQETQYF.

The CDR3 protein is CSVGGQEIGAFF. The chain carries TRBV29-1 and TRBJ1-1; the TRBD1 assignment by TCRdb is unverifiable without DNA. The CDR3 runs to 12 residues. Nucleotide data are not available. Germline values: CDR1 SQVTM, CDR2 ANQGSEA.

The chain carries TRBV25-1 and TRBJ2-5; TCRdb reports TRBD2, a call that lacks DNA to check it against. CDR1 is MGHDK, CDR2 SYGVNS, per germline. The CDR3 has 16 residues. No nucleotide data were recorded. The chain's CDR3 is CASSESLAGGKETQYF. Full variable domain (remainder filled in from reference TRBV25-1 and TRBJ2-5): EADIYQTPRYLVIGTGKKITLECSQTMGHDKMYWYQQDPGMELHLIHYSYGVNSTEKGDLSSESTVSRIRTEHFPLTLESARPSHTSQYLCASSESLAGGKETQYFGPGTRLLVL.

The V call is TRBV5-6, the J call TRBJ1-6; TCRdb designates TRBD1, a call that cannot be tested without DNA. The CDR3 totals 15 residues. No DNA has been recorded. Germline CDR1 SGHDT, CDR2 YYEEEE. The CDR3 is CASSSAGTASSPLHF.

This CDR3 reads CASSSQLNTEAFF. The chain has TRBV7-6 and TRBJ1-1; TCRdb gives TRBD1 as the D gene, but with no DNA this cannot be confirmed. Germline CDR1 SGHVS, CDR2 FNYEAQ. CDR3 length: 13 amino acids. No nucleotide data were recorded.

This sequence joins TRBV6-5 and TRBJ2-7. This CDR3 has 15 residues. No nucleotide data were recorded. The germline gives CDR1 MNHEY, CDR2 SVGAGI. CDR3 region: CASSYVAAPIYEQYF.

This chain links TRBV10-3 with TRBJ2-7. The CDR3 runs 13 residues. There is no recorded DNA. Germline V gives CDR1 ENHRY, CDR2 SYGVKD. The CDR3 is CAISEGSPYEQYF.

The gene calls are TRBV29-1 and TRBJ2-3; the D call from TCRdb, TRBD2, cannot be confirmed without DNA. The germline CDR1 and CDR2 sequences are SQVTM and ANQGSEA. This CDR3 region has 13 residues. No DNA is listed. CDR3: CSVRGGGTDTQYF.

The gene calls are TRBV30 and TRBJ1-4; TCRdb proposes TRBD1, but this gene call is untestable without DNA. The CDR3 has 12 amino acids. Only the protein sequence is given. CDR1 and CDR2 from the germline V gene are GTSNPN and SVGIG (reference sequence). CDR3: CAWGTSFEKLFF.

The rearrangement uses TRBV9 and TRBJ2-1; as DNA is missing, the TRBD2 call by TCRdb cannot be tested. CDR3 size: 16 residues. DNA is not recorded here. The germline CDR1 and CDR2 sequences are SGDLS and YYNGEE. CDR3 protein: CASSVAQLAGYNEQFF. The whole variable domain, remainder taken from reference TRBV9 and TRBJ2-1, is DSGVTQTPKHLITATGQRVTLRCSPRSGDLSVYWYQQSLDQGLQFLIQYYNGEERAKGNILERFSAQQFPDLHSELNLSSLELGDSALYFCASSVAQLAGYNEQFFGPGTRLTVL.

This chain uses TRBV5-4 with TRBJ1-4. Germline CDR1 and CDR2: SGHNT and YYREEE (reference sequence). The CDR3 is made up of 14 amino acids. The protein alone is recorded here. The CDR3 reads CASSLGQSVEKLFF.

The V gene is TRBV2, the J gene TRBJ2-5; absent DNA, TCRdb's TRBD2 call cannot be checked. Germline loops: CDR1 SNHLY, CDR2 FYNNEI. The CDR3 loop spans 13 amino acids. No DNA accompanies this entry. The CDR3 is CASSARQQETQYF.

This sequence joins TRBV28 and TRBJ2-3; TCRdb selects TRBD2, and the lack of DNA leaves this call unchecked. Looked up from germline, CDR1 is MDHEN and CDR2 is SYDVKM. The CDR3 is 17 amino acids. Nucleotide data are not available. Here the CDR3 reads CASSLSEWGGLTDTQYF.

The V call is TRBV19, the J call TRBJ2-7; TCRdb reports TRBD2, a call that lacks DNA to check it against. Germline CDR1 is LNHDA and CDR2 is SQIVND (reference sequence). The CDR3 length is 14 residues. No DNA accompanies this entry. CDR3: CASSLIDNAYEQYF.

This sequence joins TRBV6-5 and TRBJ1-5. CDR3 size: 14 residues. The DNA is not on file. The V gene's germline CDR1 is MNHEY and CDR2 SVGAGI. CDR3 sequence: CASSITPVEQPQHF.

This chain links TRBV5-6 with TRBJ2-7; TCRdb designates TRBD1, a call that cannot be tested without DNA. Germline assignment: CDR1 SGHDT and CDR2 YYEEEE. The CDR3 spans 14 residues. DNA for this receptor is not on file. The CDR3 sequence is CASSSPGQDYEQYF.

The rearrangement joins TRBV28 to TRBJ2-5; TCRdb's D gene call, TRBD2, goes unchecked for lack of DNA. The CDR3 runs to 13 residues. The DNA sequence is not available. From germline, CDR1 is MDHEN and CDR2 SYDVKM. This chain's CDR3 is CASSLRDGGAQYF.

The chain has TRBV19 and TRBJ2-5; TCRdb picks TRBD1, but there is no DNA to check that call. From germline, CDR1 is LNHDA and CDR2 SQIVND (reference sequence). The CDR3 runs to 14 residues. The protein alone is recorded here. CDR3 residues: CASSYGQGWYEQYF.

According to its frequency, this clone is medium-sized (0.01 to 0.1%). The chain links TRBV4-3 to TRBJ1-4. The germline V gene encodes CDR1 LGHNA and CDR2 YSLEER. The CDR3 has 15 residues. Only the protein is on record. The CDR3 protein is CASSQAGGYRRKLFF.

CDR3: CASSPQVPYSNQPQHF. The chain combines TRBV18 with TRBJ1-5; the TCRdb call, TRBD1, lacks DNA for checking. The CDR3 is 16 residues long. No DNA sequence is on record. CDR1 and CDR2 from the germline V gene are KGHSH and LQKENI.

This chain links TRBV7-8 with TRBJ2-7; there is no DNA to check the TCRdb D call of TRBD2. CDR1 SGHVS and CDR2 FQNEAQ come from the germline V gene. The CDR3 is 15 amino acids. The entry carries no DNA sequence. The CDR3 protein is CASSWHSGRAYEQYF.

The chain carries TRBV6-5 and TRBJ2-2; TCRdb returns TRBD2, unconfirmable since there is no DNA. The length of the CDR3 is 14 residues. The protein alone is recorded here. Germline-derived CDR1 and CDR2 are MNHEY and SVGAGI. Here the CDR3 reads CASSYDSGTGELFF.

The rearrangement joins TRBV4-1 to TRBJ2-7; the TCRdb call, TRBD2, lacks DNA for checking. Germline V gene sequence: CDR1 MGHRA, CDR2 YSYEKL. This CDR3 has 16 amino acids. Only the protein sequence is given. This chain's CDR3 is CASSQRDWDYSAEQYF.